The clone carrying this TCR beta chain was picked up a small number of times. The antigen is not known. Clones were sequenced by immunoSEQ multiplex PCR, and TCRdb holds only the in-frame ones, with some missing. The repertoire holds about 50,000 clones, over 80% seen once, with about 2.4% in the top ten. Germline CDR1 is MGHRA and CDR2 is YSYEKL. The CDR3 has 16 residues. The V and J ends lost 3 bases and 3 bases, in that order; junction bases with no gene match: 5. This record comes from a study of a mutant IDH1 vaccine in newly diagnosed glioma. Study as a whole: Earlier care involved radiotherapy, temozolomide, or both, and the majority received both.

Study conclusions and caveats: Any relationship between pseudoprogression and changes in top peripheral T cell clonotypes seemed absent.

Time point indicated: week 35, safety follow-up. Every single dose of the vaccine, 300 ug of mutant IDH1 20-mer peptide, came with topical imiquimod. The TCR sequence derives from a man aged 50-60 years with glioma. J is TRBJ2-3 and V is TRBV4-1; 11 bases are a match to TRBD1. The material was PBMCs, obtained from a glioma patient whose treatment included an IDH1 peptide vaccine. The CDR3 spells CASSHGQGAWTDTQYF. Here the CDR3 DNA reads TGCGCCAGCAGCCACGGACAGGGGGCTTGGACAGATACGCAGTATTTT.